This entry is about one T cell receptor (beta chain). These data come from a study of blood T cell repertoires in COVID-19. The overall study: Researchers got acute and convalescent COVID-19 samples from the United States, Italy and Spain.

V lost 6 bases and J lost 1, with 13 bases in between. Per the germline V gene, CDR1 is SGDLS and CDR2 is YYNGEE. CDR3 size: 14 residues. This table comes from immunoSEQ multiplex PCR, and its TCRdb copy is limited to in-frame clones, with some not included. The sample has about 400,000 clones; just under 90% are singletons. Across roughly 25 US areas, participants ranged in age from 18 to 89 years. The J gene is TRBJ1-1, the V gene TRBV9, with D possibly matching TRBD1 (5 bases). Sequenced: PBMCs or T cells enriched from blood (not recorded which). This receptor was obtained from a woman in her forties or fifties who had recovered from COVID-19. CDR3 DNA: TGTGCCAGCAAAAAAACAGGCGCGAACACTGAAGCTTTCTTT. Translation: CASKKTGANTEAFF.